The 20 T cell receptor beta chains presented below share a single source sample, sequenced in a study of blood T cell repertoires in COVID-19. Profiling relied on immunoSEQ multiplex PCR, and the TCRdb table lists in-frame clones only, not all of them. The sample has approximately 250,000 clones; approximately 84% are singletons. The specimen was PBMCs or T cells enriched from blood (not recorded which). The receptors shown here come from a middle-aged man who had recovered from COVID-19.

The chain uses TRBV6-5 and TRBJ2-7, with 8 bases identical to TRBD2. CDR3 length: 14 amino acids. Trimming at V came to 8 bases and at J to 3 bases, leaving 9 bases not matched to a gene. Germline values: CDR1 MNHEY, CDR2 SVGAGI. CDR3 sequence reads: CASHSRGAIYEQYF. In DNA form, the CDR3 reads TGTGCCAGCCACTCGCGGGGGGCGATCTACGAGCAGTACTTC.

The chain links TRBV5-1 to TRBJ2-3; D is perhaps TRBD1 (5 bases). The germline gives CDR1 SGHRS, CDR2 YFSETQ. V was clipped by 4 bases and J by 2 bases, with 14 bases between them. The CDR3 totals 15 residues. This CDR3 is CASSPPTDFTDTQYF. CDR3 nucleotides: TGCGCCAGCAGCCCCCCGACAGACTTCACAGATACGCAGTATTTT.

The chain links TRBV15 to TRBJ2-1; TRBD1 matches 9 bases. Trimming at V came to 5 bases and at J to 4 bases, leaving 6 bases not matched to a gene. This CDR3 comprises 15 residues. The germline CDR1 and CDR2 sequences are LNHNV and YYDKDF (reference sequence). The CDR3 nucleotides read TGTGCCACCAGCGATCCGGGACAGGGTTACAATGAGCAGTTCTTC. Protein product: CATSDPGQGYNEQFF. Full variable domain (remainder filled in from reference TRBV15 and TRBJ2-1): DAMVIQNPRYQVTQFGKPVTLSCSQTLNHNVMYWYQQKSSQAPKLLFHYYDKDFNNEADTPDNFQSRRPNTSFCFLDIRSPGLGDTAMYLCATSDPGQGYNEQFFGPGTRLTVL.

The chain carries TRBV25-1 and TRBJ1-2, with a weak D call TRBD1 (6 bases). The CDR3 sequence is 12 residues long. V was clipped by 6 bases and J by 8 bases, with 13 bases between them. The germline V gene encodes CDR1 MGHDK and CDR2 SYGVNS. CDR3 in amino acids: CASSQTGGGYTF. The CDR3 region has the DNA TGTGCCAGCAGCCAGACAGGTGGAGGCTACACCTTC.

This chain joins TRBV9 and TRBJ2-1; D not resolved. Germline V gene data show CDR1 as SGDLS and CDR2 as YYNGEE. Trimming removed 7 bases at V and 0 bases at J, with 11 bases between. The CDR3 is made up of 14 amino acids. DNA for the CDR3: TGTGCCAGCGGAGAGACCTACTCCTACAATGAGCAGTTCTTC. Protein: CASGETYSYNEQFF.

This chain links TRBV10-3 with TRBJ1-2; 7 bases match TRBD1. CDR3 length: 14 residues. J gave up 2 bases and V 2 bases, and 2 bases lay outside the gene matches. The germline gives CDR1 ENHRY, CDR2 SYGVKD. CDR3 loop: CAISEGTENYGYTF. Written as DNA, the CDR3 is TGTGCCATCAGTGAGGGGACAGAAAACTATGGCTACACCTTC.

The chain couples TRBV14 to TRBJ1-1; 8 bases align to TRBD1. V gave up 4 bases and J gave up 5 bases; unmatched junction bases: 6. This CDR3 has 14 amino acids. The V gene's germline CDR1 is SGHDN and CDR2 FVKESK. The CDR3 nucleotides read TGTGCCAGCAGCCCACAGGGGGTGAGGACTGAAGCTTTCTTT. Protein product: CASSPQGVRTEAFF.

This chain uses TRBV5-1 with TRBJ2-1, with 10 bases lining up with TRBD2. Per the germline V gene, CDR1 is SGHRS and CDR2 is YFSETQ. J gave up 14 bases and V 4 bases, and 12 bases lay outside the gene matches. The CDR3 covers 14 residues. Here the CDR3 reads CASSVPTSGENEFF. CDR3 in DNA: TGCGCCAGCAGCGTACCTACTAGCGGGGAAAACGAGTTCTTC.

This chain joins TRBV5-1 and TRBJ1-4, with a possible D match to TRBD1 (6 bases). V gave up 3 bases and J gave up 3 bases, with 9 bases separating them. Germline V gives CDR1 SGHRS, CDR2 YFSETQ. This CDR3 has 14 residues. CDR3: CASSWTVSNEKLFF. The CDR3 DNA is TGCGCCAGCAGCTGGACAGTCTCTAATGAAAAACTGTTTTTT. Full variable domain (rest looked up from reference TRBV5-1 and TRBJ1-4): KAGVTQTPRYLIKTRGQQVTLSCSPISGHRSVSWYQQTPGQGLQFLFEYFSETQRNKGNFPGRFSGRQFSNSRSEMNVSTLELGDSALYLCASSWTVSNEKLFFGSGTQLSVL.

The rearrangement links TRBV29-1 to TRBJ1-4; 7 bases match TRBD1. The length of the CDR3 is 14 residues. Germline CDR1 SQVTM, CDR2 ANQGSEA. The V gene end was trimmed by 6 bases and the J gene end by 8 bases; junction bases not matched to a gene: 12. CDR3 DNA: TGCAGCGTCGCTCATAGGGGGCGAGGGGAAAAACTGTTTTTT. This translates into CSVAHRGRGEKLFF.

V and J are TRBV10-3 and TRBJ1-3, with D unresolved. The length of the CDR3 is 15 residues. The V gene lost 6 bases and the J gene lost 0 bases, with 12 bases spanning the gap. Germline V gives CDR1 ENHRY, CDR2 SYGVKD. The CDR3 loop is CAIRITAFSGNTIYF. CDR3 bases: TGTGCCATCAGGATCACAGCCTTCTCTGGAAACACCATATATTTT.

The chain couples TRBV28 to TRBJ1-5; D not certain. The CDR3 length is 14 residues. Trimming took 2 bases from V and 7 from J, leaving 12 bases between them. CDR1 MDHEN and CDR2 SYDVKM come from the germline V gene. The CDR3 spells CASSLAQAYQPQHF. CDR3 nucleotides: TGTGCCAGCAGTTTAGCGCAGGCGTACCAGCCCCAGCATTTT.

The J gene is TRBJ1-2, the V gene TRBV27; D unclear. Trimming took 0 bases from V and 7 from J, leaving 15 bases between them. Germline V gene data show CDR1 as MNHEY and CDR2 as SMNVEV (reference sequence). The CDR3 loop spans 15 amino acids. DNA for the CDR3: TGTGCCAGCAGTTTATCCGTTGAGGATTACGGTGGCTACACCTTC. It specifies CASSLSVEDYGGYTF.

The rearrangement uses TRBV5-8 and TRBJ1-2; TRBD1 matches at 10 bases. Unmatched junction bases numbered 11, after V lost 5 bases and J lost 10 bases. Germline V gene data show CDR1 as SGHTS and CDR2 as YDEGEE. The CDR3 has 14 amino acids. The CDR3 reads CASSVPGQGITYTF. As DNA, the CDR3 is TGTGCCAGCAGTGTCCCGGGACAGGGGATTACCTACACCTTC.

This clone turned up a few times. V gene TRBV7-3 combines with J gene TRBJ2-1; 7 bases agree with TRBD1. Germline V CDR1 and CDR2: SGHTA, FQGTGA. The junction had 7 bases not matched to a gene; V was cut back by 8 bases and J by 6 bases. This CDR3 spans 13 amino acids. The CDR3 loop reads CASGWGQLNEQFF. CDR3 nucleotides: TGTGCCAGCGGCTGGGGACAGCTCAATGAGCAGTTCTTC.

This chain connects TRBV18 to TRBJ1-2, with unresolved D. With 1 base removed from V and 8 bases from J, the gap between germline ends came to 11 bases. The CDR3 runs 13 residues. Germline-derived CDR1 and CDR2 are KGHSH and LQKENI. CDR3 region: CASSPQNRGGYTF. DNA of the CDR3: TGTGCCAGCTCACCACAGAACCGGGGAGGCTACACCTTC.

The V call is TRBV11-2, the J call TRBJ1-5, with a weak D call TRBD1 (5 bases). The CDR3 extends over 13 amino acids. Trimming cost V 7 bases and J 7 bases, with 14 bases left between them. CDR1 and CDR2 (germline): SGHAT, FQNNGV. Here the CDR3 DNA reads TGTGCCAGCAACGTAGGGGCTGGGCAGCCCCAGCATTTT. This gives the protein CASNVGAGQPQHF.

The chain joins TRBV7-9 to TRBJ2-7; D is unresolved. V lost 5 bases and J 3 bases, leaving 14 bases between the germline ends. The CDR3 covers 14 residues. Germline CDR1 and CDR2: SEHNR and FQNEAQ (reference sequence). The CDR3 sequence is CASSDTIYDYEQYF. The CDR3 DNA follows: TGTGCCAGCAGCGACACAATCTATGACTACGAGCAGTACTTC.

The chain joins TRBV7-8 to TRBJ2-7, with D perhaps TRBD1 (7 bases). This CDR3 spans 15 amino acids. CDR1 is SGHVS, CDR2 FQNEAQ, per germline. Trimming stripped 7 bases from V and 5 bases from J, with 21 bases between. The CDR3 spells CASISGVRGVDEQYF. CDR3 bases: TGTGCCAGCATCTCTGGGGTCAGGGGGGTTGACGAGCAGTACTTC.

There are a few counts of this clone. V usage is TRBV28 and J usage is TRBJ1-5; TRBD1 is a possible D gene (5 bases). The V end lost 4 bases, the J end lost 5 bases, and 9 bases lay between the germline ends. This CDR3 has 13 residues. Germline V gene sequence: CDR1 MDHEN, CDR2 SYDVKM. The CDR3 sequence: CASSSGMDQPQHF. Written as DNA, the CDR3 is TGTGCCAGCAGTTCAGGGATGGATCAGCCCCAGCATTTT.